A selection of T cell receptor beta chains follows, all from one sample in a study of human T cells and chemical hapten exposure. TCRdb processed the RACE reads anew with MiXCR; each CDR3 protein has one entry. This repertoire shows more than 300,000 distinct CDR3 sequences, roughly 5% found once; its top ten account for 2% to 3%. The material sequenced was whole blood, taken in connection with sensitization to the hapten diphenylcyclopropenone (DPC). The receptor set was obtained from a woman between 50 and 59 years old with alopecia areata. Some clones in this sample may be carry-over from other donors' samples. Each CDR3 is given with its conserved first and last residue. D genes are given only for firm matches. Clone size appears in some rows only: once, few, many, or a class for an expanded clone.

TRBJ1-5,TRBV7-8,-,many,CASSLVRVGRGLGYSNQPQHF,TGTGCCAGCAGCTTAGTAAGGGTTGGCAGGGGCCTGGGGTATAGCAATCAGCCCCAGCATTTT
TRBJ2-5,TRBV28,TRBD2,many,CASRTSGEETQYF,TGTGCCAGCAGAACTAGCGGGGAAGAGACCCAGTACTTC
TRBJ2-7,TRBV3-1,-,many,CASSRRGDIYEQYF,TGTGCCAGCAGCCGGCGGGGTGACATCTACGAGCAGTACTTC
TRBJ2-7,TRBV6-6,-,many,CASSRSGRDYEQYF,TGTGCCAGCAGTCGCTCAGGACGGGACTACGAGCAGTACTTC
TRBJ2-2,TRBV29-1,TRBD2,many,CSVESLAGGTGELFF,TGCAGCGTTGAATCACTAGCGGGAGGGACCGGGGAGCTGTTTTTT
TRBJ2-2,TRBV7-9,-,many,CASSTTALELFF,TGTGCCAGCAGCACGACAGCACTCGAGCTGTTTTTT
TRBJ1-2,TRBV6-1,TRBD1,many,CASSITGTGAYGYTF,TGTGCCAGCAGCATCACCGGGACAGGGGCCTATGGCTACACCTTC
TRBJ2-2,TRBV27,TRBD1,many,CASSWEGGANTGELFF,TGTGCCAGCTCCTGGGAAGGGGGCGCGAACACCGGGGAGCTGTTTTTT
TRBJ1-1,TRBV20-1,-,few,CSATTAASPEAFF,TGCAGTGCGACGACAGCCGCCAGCCCTGAAGCTTTCTTT
TRBJ1-5,TRBV7-8,-,-,CASSWHSRGNQPQHF,TGTGCCAGCAGTTGGCACTCGCGGGGAAATCAGCCCCAGCATTTT
TRBJ2-3,TRBV9,-,-,CASSVLPSTDTQYF,TGTGCCAGCAGCGTCCTTCCTAGCACAGATACGCAGTATTTT
TRBJ1-1,TRBV28,TRBD1,many,CASSSPGQGAGTEAFF,TGTGCCAGCAGTTCGCCTGGACAGGGGGCAGGCACTGAAGCTTTCTTT
TRBJ2-1,TRBV5-1,-,many,CASSFKGGYSYNEQFF,TGCGCCAGCAGTTTCAAGGGGGGGTACTCCTACAATGAGCAGTTCTTC
TRBJ2-7,TRBV20-1,-,few,CSANGQMGSYEQYF,TGCAGTGCTAACGGACAGATGGGGTCCTACGAGCAGTACTTC
TRBJ2-5,TRBV14,-,many,CASSHTGPQYF,TGTGCCAGCAGCCATACCGGGCCCCAGTACTTC
TRBJ1-5,TRBV20-1,TRBD1,many,CSAIDRGVNQPQHF,TGCAGTGCCATTGACAGGGGAGTCAATCAGCCCCAGCATTTT
TRBJ1-1,TRBV27,TRBD1,many,CASSLSKGAFTEAFF,TGTGCCAGCAGTTTATCGAAGGGGGCTTTCACTGAAGCTTTCTTT
TRBJ2-3,TRBV9,TRBD2,few,CASSVDPSGGSTDTQYF,TGTGCCAGCAGCGTAGATCCTAGCGGGGGTAGCACAGATACGCAGTATTTT
TRBJ2-3,TRBV7-2,TRBD2,-,CATQGWGAGTTRYTQYF,TGTGCCACCCAAGGGTGGGGCGCCGGGACTACGCGGTATACGCAGTATTTT
TRBJ2-3,TRBV5-1,TRBD1,-,CASSTGQGLPDTQYF,TGCGCCAGCAGCACGGGACAGGGGTTGCCAGATACGCAGTATTTT
TRBJ1-3,TRBV6-6,-,few,CASSYVEGPIYF,TGTGCCAGCAGTTACGTCGAGGGACCCATATATTTT
TRBJ2-7,TRBV7-9,-,many,CASSSGRQHEQYF,TGTGCCAGCAGCTCGGGCAGGCAACACGAGCAGTACTTC
TRBJ1-6,TRBV28,-,many,CASSLRAPGPHSPLHF,TGTGCCAGCAGCCTTAGGGCACCCGGCCCCCATTCACCCCTCCACTTT
TRBJ2-7,TRBV27,TRBD1,many,CASSLSTGEKLYEQYF,TGTGCCAGCAGTTTGTCGACAGGGGAAAAACTCTACGAGCAGTACTTC
TRBJ2-1,TRBV7-9,-,-,CASSSGHIYNEQFF,TGTGCCAGCAGCTCCGGGCACATCTACAATGAGCAGTTCTTC
TRBJ2-3,TRBV20-1,-,few,CSARARGRTDTQYF,TGCAGTGCTAGAGCACGGGGGCGCACAGATACGCAGTATTTT
TRBJ1-5,TRBV15,-,-,CATSGPNQPQHF,TGTGCCACCAGCGGCCCCAATCAGCCCCAGCATTTT
TRBJ2-6,TRBV11-2,-,many,CASSLVASGTGANVLTF,TGTGCCAGCAGCTTAGTTGCTTCAGGTACCGGGGCCAACGTCCTGACTTTC
TRBJ1-3,TRBV6-1,-,few,CASRRRILPGYSGNTIYF,TGTGCCAGCAGAAGGCGGATCCTACCGGGGTACTCTGGAAACACCATATATTTT
TRBJ1-1,TRBV7-9,TRBD1,many,CASSFLGGETEAFF,TGTGCCAGCAGCTTTTTAGGGGGCGAAACTGAAGCTTTCTTT
TRBJ2-7,TRBV10-3,-,-,CAISESGRMSSYEQYF,TGTGCCATCAGTGAGTCGGGGAGAATGAGCTCCTACGAGCAGTACTTC
TRBJ1-5,TRBV18,TRBD1,many,CASSLTGQGGNQPQHF,TGTGCCAGCTCGCTCACGGGACAGGGGGGCAATCAGCCCCAGCATTTT
TRBJ2-3,TRBV20-1,TRBD2,many,CSAWTSGGTDTQYF,TGCAGTGCTTGGACTAGCGGGGGCACAGATACGCAGTATTTT
TRBJ2-6,TRBV30,TRBD1,-,CAWRSDRASSGANVLTF,TGTGCCTGGAGATCCGACAGGGCCAGCTCTGGGGCCAACGTCCTGACTTTC
TRBJ1-2,TRBV18,-,-,CASSPQEVYGYTF,TGTGCCAGCTCACCACAGGAGGTCTATGGCTACACCTTC
TRBJ1-1,TRBV20-1,-,few,CSAGHWGYTEAFF,TGCAGTGCTGGTCATTGGGGATACACTGAAGCTTTCTTT
TRBJ1-5,TRBV3-1,-,many,CASSHGGENQPQHF,TGTGCCAGCAGCCACGGGGGCGAGAATCAGCCCCAGCATTTT
TRBJ2-7,TRBV2,TRBD1,-,CASVDRGFYEQYF,TGTGCCAGCGTAGACAGGGGGTTTTACGAGCAGTACTTC
TRBJ1-5,TRBV6-6,-,-,CASVGGGQRPQHF,TGTGCCAGCGTGGGCGGGGGTCAACGGCCCCAGCATTTT
TRBJ2-1,TRBV29-1,-,many,CSVEQGLGNEQFF,TGCAGCGTTGAACAGGGTTTGGGGAATGAGCAGTTCTTC
TRBJ1-1,TRBV5-4,-,-,CASSLDPGATEAFF,TGTGCCAGCAGCTTGGATCCGGGGGCGACTGAAGCTTTCTTT
TRBJ2-2,TRBV12-5,-,few,CARSYYTGELFF,TGTGCTAGAAGTTATTACACCGGGGAGCTGTTTTTT
TRBJ2-2,TRBV20-1,-,many,CSARASGELFF,TGCAGTGCTAGAGCTAGCGGGGAGCTGTTTTTT
TRBJ1-4,TRBV6-1,-,-,CAIPAEANEKLFF,TGTGCCATTCCGGCGGAAGCTAATGAAAAACTGTTTTTT
TRBJ1-1,TRBV1,-,few,CTSSRLIRGPWTEAFF,TGCACCAGCAGCCGGTTGATCAGGGGCCCGTGGACTGAAGCTTTCTTT
TRBJ2-3,TRBV4-1,TRBD2,many,CASSQDTSGGGDTQYF,TGCGCCAGCAGCCAAGATACTAGCGGGGGGGGAGATACGCAGTATTTT
TRBJ2-3,TRBV24-1,TRBD2,many,CATRPTSGSHRDTQYF,TGTGCCACCAGGCCTACTAGCGGGAGCCACCGGGATACGCAGTATTTT
TRBJ2-1,TRBV28,-,many,CATRLTHNEQFF,TGTGCCACAAGACTGACTCACAATGAGCAGTTCTTC
TRBJ1-2,TRBV28,TRBD1,many,CASSSGQVLDNYGYTF,TGTGCCAGCAGTTCAGGACAGGTCCTTGATAACTATGGCTACACCTTC
TRBJ2-7,TRBV28,TRBD1,-,CASSLRGLGYEQYF,TGTGCCAGCAGTTTGAGGGGGCTCGGGTACGAGCAGTACTTC
TRBJ2-2,TRBV9,TRBD1,few,CASSVDRGLTGELFF,TGTGCCAGCAGCGTCGACAGGGGACTCACCGGGGAGCTGTTTTTT
TRBJ1-6,TRBV7-8,-,once,CASGPGASSPLHF,TGTGCCAGTGGGCCGGGGGCAAGTTCACCCCTCCACTTT
TRBJ2-7,TRBV20-1,TRBD1,few,CSGWGGTGKIYEQYF,TGCAGTGGTTGGGGTGGGACAGGGAAAATCTACGAGCAGTACTTC
TRBJ2-1,TRBV12-3/TRBV12-4,-,many,CASSSSAGGWFF,TGTGCCAGCAGTTCATCCGCGGGCGGGTGGTTCTTC